One and the same sample provided the 8 T cell receptor beta chains below, sequenced in a study of T cell responses to AZD1222 COVID-19 vaccine. Here immunoSEQ multiplex PCR was the method, and the copy in TCRdb shows in-frame clones only, minus some. This sample has 110,000 to 150,000 clones, with around 89% found just once. Sequenced material: peripheral blood, taken on day 0 of AZD1222 vaccination. Receptor source: an adult in good health.

V is TRBV5-1 and J is TRBJ1-3; maybe TRBD1 (5 bases). The ends were cut back, 2 bases at V and 8 bases at J, with 11 bases in the middle. The CDR3 loop spans 13 amino acids. Germline loops: CDR1 SGHRS, CDR2 YFSETQ. The CDR3 DNA follows: TGCGCCAGCAGCTTCGGGGGTAGGGACACCATATATTTT. Protein sequence: CASSFGGRDTIYF.

The chain employs TRBV7-9 and TRBJ2-1, with 8 bases aligning to TRBD2. The germline gives CDR1 SEHNR, CDR2 FQNEAQ (reference sequence). J was trimmed by 8 bases and V by 1 base; bases with no gene match: 16. The CDR3 sequence is 18 residues long. The CDR3 loop is CASSLEIGFAGGEDEQFF. DNA for the CDR3: TGTGCCAGCAGCTTAGAAATCGGGTTTGCGGGGGGCGAGGATGAGCAGTTCTTC.

This clone turned up a few times. The chain carries TRBV30 and TRBJ1-5; no clear D. The germline CDR1 and CDR2 sequences are GTSNPN and SVGIG (reference sequence). The CDR3 runs 15 residues. V lost 1 base and J 0 bases, leaving 10 bases between the germline ends. In DNA, the CDR3 is TGTGCCTGGAGTGGAATGCCAGATAGCAATCAGCCCCAGCATTTT. This translates into CAWSGMPDSNQPQHF.

CDR3 in amino acids: CASRPRGAPTDTQYF. The CDR3 nucleotides read TGTGCCAGCAGACCACGGGGGGCCCCCACAGATACGCAGTATTTT. The V gene is TRBV7-6, the J gene TRBJ2-3, with a weak D call TRBD2 (7 bases). The CDR3 is 15 amino acids. V lost 6 bases, J lost 2 bases, and 15 bases lay in between. Germline CDR1 reads SGHVS; CDR2 reads FNYEAQ.

The V gene is TRBV29-1, the J gene TRBJ2-2, with D unclear. CDR3 length: 12 residues. V dropped 2 bases and J dropped 7 bases, with 8 bases sitting between them. Germline lookup yields CDR1 SQVTM and CDR2 ANQGSEA. CDR3 coding DNA: TGCAGCGTTGAACTAGATCACGGGGAGCTGTTTTTT. Translating it yields CSVELDHGELFF.

The gene calls are TRBV5-8 and TRBJ1-5; unclear D gene. V lost 0 bases to trimming and J lost 2 bases, with 9 bases between them. This CDR3 is built from 15 residues. Per the germline V gene, CDR1 is SGHTS and CDR2 is YDEGEE. As DNA, the CDR3 is TGTGCCAGCAGCTTGGTCAGGACCGGCAATCAGCCCCAGCATTTT. It specifies CASSLVRTGNQPQHF.

The chain has TRBV15 and TRBJ1-2, with a tentative D call TRBD1 (5 bases). This CDR3 contains 14 residues. Trimming cost V 3 bases and J 2 bases, with 10 bases left between them. The V gene's germline CDR1 is LNHNV and CDR2 YYDKDF (reference sequence). The CDR3 region is CATSSHRRNYGYTF. The CDR3 DNA reads TGTGCCACCAGCAGTCACAGGAGGAACTATGGCTACACCTTC.

The rearrangement links TRBV24-1 to TRBJ2-2, with 9 bases lining up with TRBD1. The CDR3 spans 13 residues. Germline values: CDR1 KGHDR, CDR2 SFDVKD. J was trimmed by 4 bases and V by 10 bases; bases with no gene match: 3. This chain's CDR3 is CATGQGGTGELFF. As DNA, the CDR3 is TGTGCCACGGGACAGGGCGGCACCGGGGAGCTGTTTTTT.